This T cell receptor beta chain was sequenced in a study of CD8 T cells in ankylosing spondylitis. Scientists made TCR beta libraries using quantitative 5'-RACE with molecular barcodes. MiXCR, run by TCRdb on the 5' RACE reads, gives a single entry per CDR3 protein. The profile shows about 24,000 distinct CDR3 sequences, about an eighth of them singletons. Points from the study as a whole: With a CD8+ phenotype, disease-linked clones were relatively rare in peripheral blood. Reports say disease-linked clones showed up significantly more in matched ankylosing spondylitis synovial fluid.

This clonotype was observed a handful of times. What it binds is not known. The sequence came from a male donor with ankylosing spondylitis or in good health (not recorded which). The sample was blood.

The DNA for the CDR3 is TGTGCCAGCAGCGCCGGCGGACAGGGACCGGCGCTATGGGGCTACACCTTC. Its translation: CASSAGGQGPALWGYTF. The gene calls are TRBV7-9 and TRBJ1-2, with TRBD1 matching over 8 bases. The trim removed 5 bases at V and 8 bases at J, leaving 19 bases unmatched. The CDR3 contains 17 residues. Per germline, CDR1 SEHNR and CDR2 FQNEAQ (reference sequence).